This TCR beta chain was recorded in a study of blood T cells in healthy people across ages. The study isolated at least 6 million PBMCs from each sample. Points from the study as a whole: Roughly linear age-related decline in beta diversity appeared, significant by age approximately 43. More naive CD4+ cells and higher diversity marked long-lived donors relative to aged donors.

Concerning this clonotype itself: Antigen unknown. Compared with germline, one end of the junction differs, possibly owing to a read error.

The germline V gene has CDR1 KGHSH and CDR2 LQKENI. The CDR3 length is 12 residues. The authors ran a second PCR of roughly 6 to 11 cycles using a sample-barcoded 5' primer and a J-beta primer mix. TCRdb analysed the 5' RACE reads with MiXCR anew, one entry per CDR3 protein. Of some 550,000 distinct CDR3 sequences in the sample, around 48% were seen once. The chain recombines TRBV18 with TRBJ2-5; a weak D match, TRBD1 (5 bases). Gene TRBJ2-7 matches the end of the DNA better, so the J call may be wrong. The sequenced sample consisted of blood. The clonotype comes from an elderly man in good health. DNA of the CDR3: TGTGCCAGCGCACCAGACAGCTACGAGCAGTACTTC. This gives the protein CASAPDSYEQYF.